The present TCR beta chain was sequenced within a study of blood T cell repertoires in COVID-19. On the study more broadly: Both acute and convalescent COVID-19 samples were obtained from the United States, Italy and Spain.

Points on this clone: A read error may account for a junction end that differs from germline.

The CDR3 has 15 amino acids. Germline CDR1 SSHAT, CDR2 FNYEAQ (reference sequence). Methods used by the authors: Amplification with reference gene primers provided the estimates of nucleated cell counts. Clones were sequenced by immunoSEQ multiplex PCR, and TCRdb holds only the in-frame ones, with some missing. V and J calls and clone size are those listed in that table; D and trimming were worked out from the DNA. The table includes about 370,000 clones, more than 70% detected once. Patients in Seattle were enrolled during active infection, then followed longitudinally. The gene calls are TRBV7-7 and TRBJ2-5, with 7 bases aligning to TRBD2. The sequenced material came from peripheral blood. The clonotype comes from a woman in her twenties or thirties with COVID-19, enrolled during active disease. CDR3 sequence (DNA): TGTGCTAGCAGCCCCGGGGGGACTATCCGAGAGACCCAGTACTTC. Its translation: CASSPGGTIRETQYF. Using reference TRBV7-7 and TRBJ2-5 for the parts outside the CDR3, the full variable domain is GAGVSQSPRYKVTKRGQDVTLRCDPISSHATLYWYQQALGQGPEFLTYFNYEAQPDKSGLPSDRFSAERPEGSISTLTIQRTEQRDSAMYRCASSPGGTIRETQYFGPGTRLLVL.